This T cell receptor (beta chain) is from a study of blood T cell repertoires in COVID-19. Generated by immunoSEQ multiplex PCR, the TCRdb table keeps only in-frame clones and is missing some. The profile shows about 120,000 clones, about nine tenths of them singletons. A single count supports this clone. Germline V gene lookup returns CDR1 SGDLS and CDR2 YYNGEE. V was trimmed by 0 bases and J by 4 bases, leaving 14 bases between them. The CDR3 spans 15 residues. This TCR was sampled from a human donor with active COVID-19. The donor label of this sample is uncertain. The V call is TRBV9, the J call TRBJ2-7, with D possibly matching TRBD2 (6 bases). Sequenced sample: peripheral blood. CDR3 residues: CASSVGLGGEYEQYF. CDR3 nucleotide sequence: TGTGCCAGCAGCGTAGGTTTGGGCGGGGAGTACGAGCAGTACTTC. The variable domain in full, with the rest retrieved from reference TRBV9 and TRBJ2-7, is DSGVTQTPKHLITATGQRVTLRCSPRSGDLSVYWYQQSLDQGLQFLIQYYNGEERAKGNILERFSAQQFPDLHSELNLSSLELGDSALYFCASSVGLGGEYEQYFGPGTRLTVT.